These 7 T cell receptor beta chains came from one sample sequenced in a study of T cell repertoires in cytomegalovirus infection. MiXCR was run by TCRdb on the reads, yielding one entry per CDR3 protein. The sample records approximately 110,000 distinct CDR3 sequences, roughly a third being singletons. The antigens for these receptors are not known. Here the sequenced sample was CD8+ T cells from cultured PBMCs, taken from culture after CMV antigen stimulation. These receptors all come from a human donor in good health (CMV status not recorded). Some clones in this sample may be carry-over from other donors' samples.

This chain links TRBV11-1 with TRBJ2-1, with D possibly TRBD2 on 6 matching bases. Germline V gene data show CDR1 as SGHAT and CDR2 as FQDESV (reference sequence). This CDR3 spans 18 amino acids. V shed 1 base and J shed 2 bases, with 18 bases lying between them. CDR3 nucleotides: TGTGCCAGCAGCTTAGGGATCGGGGTCGGGAGAGCCTACAATGAGCAGTTCTTC. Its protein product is CASSLGIGVGRAYNEQFF.

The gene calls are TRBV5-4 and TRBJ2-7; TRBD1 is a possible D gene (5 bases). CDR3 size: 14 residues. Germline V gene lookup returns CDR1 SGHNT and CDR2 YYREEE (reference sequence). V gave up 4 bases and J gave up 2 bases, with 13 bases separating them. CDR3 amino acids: CASSPVSRAYEQYF. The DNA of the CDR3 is TGTGCCAGCAGCCCTGTGTCCAGGGCCTACGAGCAGTACTTC.

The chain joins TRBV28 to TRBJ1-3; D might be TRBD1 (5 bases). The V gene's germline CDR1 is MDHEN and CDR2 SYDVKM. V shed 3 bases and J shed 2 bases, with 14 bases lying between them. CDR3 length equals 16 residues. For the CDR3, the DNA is TGTGCCAGCAGTTTTGGTGGAGCAGGGACTGGAAACACCATATATTTT. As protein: CASSFGGAGTGNTIYF.

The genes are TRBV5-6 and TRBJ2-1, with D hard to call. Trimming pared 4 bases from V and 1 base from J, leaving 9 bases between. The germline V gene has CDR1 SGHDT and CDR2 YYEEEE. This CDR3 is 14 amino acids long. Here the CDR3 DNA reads TGTGCCAGCAGCACGGTTGGGTCCTACAATGAGCAGTTCTTC. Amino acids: CASSTVGSYNEQFF.

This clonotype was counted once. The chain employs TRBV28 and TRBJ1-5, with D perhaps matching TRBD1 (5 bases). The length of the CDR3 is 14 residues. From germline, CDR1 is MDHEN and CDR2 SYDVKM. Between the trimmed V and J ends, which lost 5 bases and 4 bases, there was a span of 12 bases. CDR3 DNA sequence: TGTGCCAGCAGTCTGGGGTCAGGGAATCAGCCCCAGCATTTT. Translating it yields CASSLGSGNQPQHF.

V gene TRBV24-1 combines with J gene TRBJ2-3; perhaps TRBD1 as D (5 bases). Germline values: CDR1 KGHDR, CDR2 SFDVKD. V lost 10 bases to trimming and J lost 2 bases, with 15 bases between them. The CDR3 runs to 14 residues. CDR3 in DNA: TGTGCCACAGGGGAAGGGCAGAACACAGATACGCAGTATTTT. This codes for CATGEGQNTDTQYF.

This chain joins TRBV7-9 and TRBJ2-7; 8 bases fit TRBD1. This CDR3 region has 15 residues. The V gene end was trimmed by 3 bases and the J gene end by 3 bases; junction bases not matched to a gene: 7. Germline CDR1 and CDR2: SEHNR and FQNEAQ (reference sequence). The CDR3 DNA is TGTGCCAGCAGCTTCAGGACAGGGAAGGGCTACGAGCAGTACTTC. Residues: CASSFRTGKGYEQYF.